This T cell receptor (beta chain) was found in a study of cytomegalovirus exposure and HLA in healthy donors. This PCR relied on a set of 60 Vbeta primers and 13 Jbeta primers. Produced via immunoSEQ multiplex PCR; TCRdb's table is partial and in-frame only. Found here are fewer than 90,000 clones, around 74% of them singletons; the top ten hold around a tenth. The junction had 6 bases not matched to a gene; V was cut back by 5 bases and J by 0 bases. The CDR3 covers 15 residues. Germline V gene sequence: CDR1 LNHDA, CDR2 SQIVND (reference sequence). Of note for this clone: Its antigen is still unknown.

Study results and limitations: Being productive about 87% or about 30% of the time was typical of most TCR beta V segments in an earlier analysis. Available immune exposure information was restricted to CMV serostatus only.

This TCR was sampled from a man under 40 in good health and CMV-seropositive. Sequencing was carried out using PBMCs. V gene TRBV19 combines with J gene TRBJ1-1, with 7 bases that match TRBD1. The CDR3 region has the DNA TGTGCCAGTAGTCCCCGACAGGGATTGAACACTGAAGCTTTCTTT. It encodes CASSPRQGLNTEAFF.